One sample yielded the 4 T cell receptor beta chains listed below, sequenced in a study of T cells after posttransplantation cyclophosphamide. Repertoires were generated with immunoSEQ multiplex PCR, while TCRdb's copy carries only in-frame clones and drops some. The profile covers tens of thousands of clones, none occurring a single time. The sample comprised PBMCs. These receptors were taken from a woman aged 45 to 65 in good health and a related stem cell transplant donor.

The chain links TRBV13 to TRBJ2-5, with 14 bases aligning to TRBD2. Germline V gene sequence: CDR1 PRHDT, CDR2 FYEKMQ (reference sequence). The CDR3 loop spans 15 amino acids. V gave up 5 bases and J gave up 5 bases; unmatched junction bases: 4. The CDR3, as DNA: TGTGCCAGCAGCCTGGGACTAGCGGGGGCCGAGACCCAGTACTTC. Its protein is CASSLGLAGAETQYF.

This clone was found many times. The gene calls are TRBV4-3 and TRBJ2-1; D might be TRBD2 (6 bases). V lost 7 bases, J lost 0 bases, and 13 bases lay in between. Germline-derived CDR1 and CDR2 are LGHNA and YSLEER. The CDR3 covers 15 residues. This CDR3 is CASTSSGFSYNEQFF. CDR3 coding DNA: TGCGCCAGCACATCAAGCGGGTTCTCCTACAATGAGCAGTTCTTC.

The table lists this clone with many counts. The chain uses TRBV5-4 and TRBJ2-7, with 8 bases aligning to TRBD2. Germline assignment: CDR1 SGHNT and CDR2 YYREEE (reference sequence). This CDR3 has 18 residues. V shed 3 bases, J shed 0 bases, and the junction held 14 bases outside the gene matches. The CDR3 nucleotides are TGTGCCAGCAGCTCCCCTACCGGGAGGGAGGGGAGCTCCTACGAGCAGTACTTC. Its translation is CASSSPTGREGSSYEQYF. The full variable domain, rest sourced from reference TRBV5-4 and TRBJ2-7, is ETGVTQSPTHLIKTRGQQVTLRCSSQSGHNTVSWYQQALGQGPQFIFQYYREEENGRGNFPPRFSGLQFPNYSSELNVNALELDDSALYLCASSSPTGREGSSYEQYFGPGTRLTVT.

This clone was seen repeatedly, ten times or more. This rearrangement joins TRBV6-1 to TRBJ2-1, with 7 bases fitting TRBD1. Looked up from germline, CDR1 is MNHNS and CDR2 is SASEGT. With 8 bases clipped from V and 1 base from J, the junction kept 8 bases outside the gene matches. The length of the CDR3 is 15 residues. CDR3 region: CASRVLGQSYNEQFF. For the CDR3, the DNA is TGTGCCAGCCGAGTCCTGGGACAGTCCTACAATGAGCAGTTCTTC.